This T cell receptor (beta chain) originates from a study of OX40 agonist ivuxolimab in advanced cancers. Study in general: Intravenous ivuxolimab at 0.01 to 10 mg/kg was given to patients every 2 weeks. Aged 23 to 79 with a mean of approximately 57 years, they were more than 80% male. Dose-escalation cases comprised hepatocellular carcinoma, melanoma, renal cell or head and neck cancer.

Blood sampling took place at baseline, cycle 4 day 1, and cycle 7 day 1. The data were produced by immunoSEQ multiplex PCR, yet TCRdb's version contains in-frame clones alone and is incomplete. In the table there are approximately 28,000 clones, approximately 90% of which are singletons. V shed 2 bases and J shed 3 bases, with 11 bases lying between them. The CDR3 length is 15 residues. CDR1 is MDHEN and CDR2 is SYDVKM in the germline V gene. This receptor was identified in an adult with an advanced solid tumor such as melanoma, head and neck, liver or kidney cancer. Sequenced material: CD4+ or CD8+ T cells sorted from blood, taken in a trial of the OX40 agonist ivuxolimab. This rearrangement joins TRBV28 to TRBJ2-1; TRBD2 might be the D (6 bases). CDR3 region: CASSLDGGDYNEQFF. CDR3 DNA sequence: TGTGCCAGCAGTTTAGATGGCGGGGACTACAATGAGCAGTTCTTC.